This T cell receptor beta chain derives from a study of T-cell memory formation after mild COVID-19. The CDR3 is 21 amino acids. V lost 5 bases to trimming and J lost 2 bases; unmatched junction nucleotides: 20. Germline V gene lookup returns CDR1 MNHEY and CDR2 SVGEGT. TCRdb called the 5' RACE reads again in MiXCR, with one record for every CDR3 protein. The sample has around 450,000 distinct CDR3 sequences; approximately 20% are singletons. About this clonotype: Its specificity is not known.

Study-wide points: Prior to infection, memory already included some responding clones, suggesting cross-reactive memory joined.

This chain uses TRBV6-2 or TRBV6-3 with TRBJ2-3; 12 nucleotides agree with TRBD2. The receptor's source is an adult woman who had mild COVID-19 (a few samples of this study predate the infection). Cell type and time point are not known. The sequenced sample consisted of PBMCs or a T cell subset sorted from them (not recorded which). The CDR3 reads CASSPEPGLAGLGLVTDTQYF. CDR3 sequence (DNA): TGTGCCAGCAGTCCAGAACCCGGACTAGCGGGACTGGGACTGGTCACAGATACGCAGTATTTT.